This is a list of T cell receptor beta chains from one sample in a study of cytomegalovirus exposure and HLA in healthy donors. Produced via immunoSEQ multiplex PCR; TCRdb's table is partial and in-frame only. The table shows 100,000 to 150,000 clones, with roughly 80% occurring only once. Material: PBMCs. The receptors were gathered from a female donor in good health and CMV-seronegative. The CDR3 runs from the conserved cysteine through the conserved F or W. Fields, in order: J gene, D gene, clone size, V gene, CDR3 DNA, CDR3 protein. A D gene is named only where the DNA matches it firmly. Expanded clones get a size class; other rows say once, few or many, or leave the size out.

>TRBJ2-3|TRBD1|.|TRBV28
TGTGCCACCTCAGGGGGTGGCACAGATACGCAGTATTTT
CATSGGGTDTQYF
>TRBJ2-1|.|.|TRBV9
TGTGCCAGCAGCCCGGGGGTCGGGAGCTCCTACAATGAGCAGTTCTTC
CASSPGVGSSYNEQFF
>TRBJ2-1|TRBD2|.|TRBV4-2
TGTGCCAGCAGCCAAGTAAAGACTAGCGGGAGGGCCCTGGGTAATGAGCAGTTCTTC
CASSQVKTSGRALGNEQFF
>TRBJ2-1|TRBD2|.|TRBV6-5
TGTGCCAGCAGTTATACGGGAGGCCCCAATGAGCAGTTCTTC
CASSYTGGPNEQFF
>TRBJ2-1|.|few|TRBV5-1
TGCGCCAGCAGCTTGGGCCCCCTAGGGGCTGGGGATGAGCAGTTCTTC
CASSLGPLGAGDEQFF
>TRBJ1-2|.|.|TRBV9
TGTGCCAGCAGCGTTGGAGGAGCTAACTATGGCTACACCTTC
CASSVGGANYGYTF
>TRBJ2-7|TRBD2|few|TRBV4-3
TGCGCCAGCAGCCAAGAATGGGGGGGCGAGCAGTACTTC
CASSQEWGGEQYF
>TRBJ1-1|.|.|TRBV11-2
TGTGCCAGCAGCTTAGGGGCTTACACTGAAGCTTTCTTT
CASSLGAYTEAFF
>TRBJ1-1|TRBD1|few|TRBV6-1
TGTGCCAGCAGTAAAAGACAGGGTTTCGGTGAAGCTTTCTTT
CASSKRQGFGEAFF
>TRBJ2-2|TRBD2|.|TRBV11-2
TGTGCCAGCAGCTCACTCCGGACTAGCGGGAGAAAAACCGGGGAGCTGTTTTTT
CASSSLRTSGRKTGELFF
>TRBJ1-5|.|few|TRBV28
TGTGCCAGCAGTTTCCCAGGGGAAGGCAATCAGCCCCAGCATTTT
CASSFPGEGNQPQHF
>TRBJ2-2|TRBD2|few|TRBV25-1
TGTGCCAGCAGTGCTCTAGCGGGAGATCACACCGGGGAGCTGTTTTTT
CASSALAGDHTGELFF
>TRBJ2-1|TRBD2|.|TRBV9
TGTGCCAGCAGCGTTTCTAGCGGGAGCTACAATGAGCAGTTCTTC
CASSVSSGSYNEQFF
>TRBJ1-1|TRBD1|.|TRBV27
TGTGCCAGCAGTCGACAGGGGGCCGCTGAAGCTTTCTTT
CASSRQGAAEAFF
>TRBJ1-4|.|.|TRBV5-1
TGCGCCAGCAGCGTGGGAGGGAGGAAACTGTTTTTT
CASSVGGRKLFF
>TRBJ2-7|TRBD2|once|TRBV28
TGTGCCAGCAGAGATCCTAGCGGGAGATACTACGAGCAGTACTTC
CASRDPSGRYYEQYF
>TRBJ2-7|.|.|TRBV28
TGTGCCAGCAGCCTTGGGGGGTCCTACGAGCAGTACTTC
CASSLGGSYEQYF
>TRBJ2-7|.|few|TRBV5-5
TGTGCCAGCAGCCTCCTTACCGAGGAGCAGTACTTC
CASSLLTEEQYF
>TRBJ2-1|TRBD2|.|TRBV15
TGTGCCACCAGCAGAGCCCCGATGACTAGCGGGATGCATGAGCAGTTCTTC
CATSRAPMTSGMHEQFF
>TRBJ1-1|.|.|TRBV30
TGTGCCTGGAGTCAGGGTTACACTGAAGCTTTCTTT
CAWSQGYTEAFF
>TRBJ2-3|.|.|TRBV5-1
TGCGCCAGCAGCTTGGGGTCAGGGGAAGATACGCAGTATTTT
CASSLGSGEDTQYF
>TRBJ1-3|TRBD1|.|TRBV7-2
TGTGCCAGCAGCTGGGGACAGGGAAACACCATATATTTT
CASSWGQGNTIYF
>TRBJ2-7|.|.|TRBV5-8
TGTGCCAGCAGAATGGGCCGGGAGCCCTACGAGCAGTACTTC
CASRMGREPYEQYF
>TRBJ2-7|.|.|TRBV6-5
TGTGCCAGCAGTGCACAGGTCTCCTACGAGCAGTACTTC
CASSAQVSYEQYF
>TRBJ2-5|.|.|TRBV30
TGTGCCTGGGGGCCAGGAGGAGGGGAAGAGACCCAGTACTTC
CAWGPGGGEETQYF
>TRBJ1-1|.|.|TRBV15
TGTGCCACCAGCAGAGATTGGTTATCAGGGTCTGAAGCTTTCTTT
CATSRDWLSGSEAFF
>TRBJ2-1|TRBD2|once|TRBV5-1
TGCGCCAGCAGCCGGGGACTAGGAATCAATGAGCAGTTCTTC
CASSRGLGINEQFF
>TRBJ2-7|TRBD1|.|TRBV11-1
TGTGCCAGCAGCTTGGGGACAGGGGGCAAGCAGTACTTC
CASSLGTGGKQYF
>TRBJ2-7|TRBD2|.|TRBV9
TGTGCCAGCGCGACTACGGGAGGCCACGAGCAGTACTTC
CASATTGGHEQYF
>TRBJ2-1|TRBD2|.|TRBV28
TGTGCCAGCAGTTTGTCGCGGGGACTAGCGGGAATCAATGAGCAGTTCTTC
CASSLSRGLAGINEQFF
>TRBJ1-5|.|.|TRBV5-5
TGTGCCAGCAGCTTGTTAGCAGGGCCCGGGGGGCCCCAGCATTTT
CASSLLAGPGGPQHF
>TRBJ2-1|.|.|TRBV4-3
TGCGCCAGCAGCCAAGAATTAGGTTTTGACTCTTACGGTGAGCAGTTCTTC
CASSQELGFDSYGEQFF
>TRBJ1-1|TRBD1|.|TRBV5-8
TGTGCCAGCAGCTCCAGGGGGCTAACTGAAGCTTTCTTT
CASSSRGLTEAFF
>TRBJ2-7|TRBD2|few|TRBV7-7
TGTGCTAGCAGCTCAGGACTAGCGGGAGGCGAGCAGTACTTC
CASSSGLAGGEQYF
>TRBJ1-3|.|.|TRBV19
TGTGCCAGTGGGCCCCGGCAGGGGCACACCATATATTTT
CASGPRQGHTIYF
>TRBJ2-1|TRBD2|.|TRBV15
TGTGCCACCAGCAGGACTAGCGGGAGTGAGCAGTTCTTC
CATSRTSGSEQFF
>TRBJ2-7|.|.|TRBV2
TGTGCCAGCAGTGGGTCCTACTACGAGCAGTACTTC
CASSGSYYEQYF
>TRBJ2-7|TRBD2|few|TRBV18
TGTGCCAGCTCACCAGCCGGGGGGTATCGATACGAGCAGTACTTC
CASSPAGGYRYEQYF
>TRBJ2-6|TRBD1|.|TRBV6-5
TGTGCCAGCAGTTACGGGGACAGCTCTGGGGCCAACGTCCTGACTTTC
CASSYGDSSGANVLTF
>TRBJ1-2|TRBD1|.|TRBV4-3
TGCGCCAGCAGCCAAGATAGGGGGACAGCAAACTATGGCTACACCTTC
CASSQDRGTANYGYTF
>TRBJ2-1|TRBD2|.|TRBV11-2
TGTGCCAGCAGCCCCAGACTAGCGGGTTTCAATGAGCAGTTCTTC
CASSPRLAGFNEQFF
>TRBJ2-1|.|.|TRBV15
TGTGCCACCTCAAGTGGGCGGGTCTACAATGAGCAGTTCTTC
CATSSGRVYNEQFF
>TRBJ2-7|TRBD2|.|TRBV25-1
TGTGCCAGCAGTGGAAGACTAGCGGGACCCGAGCAGTACTTC
CASSGRLAGPEQYF
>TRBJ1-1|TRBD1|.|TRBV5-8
TGTGCCAGCAGCCAGGGGGTGACTGAAGCTTTCTTT
CASSQGVTEAFF
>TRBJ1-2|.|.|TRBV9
TGTGCCAGCAGCGTATTTCCGAACTATGGCTACACCTTC
CASSVFPNYGYTF
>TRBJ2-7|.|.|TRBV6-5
TGTGCCAGCAGCCTTGCCGGGTCTGGCGTCGAGCAGTACTTC
CASSLAGSGVEQYF
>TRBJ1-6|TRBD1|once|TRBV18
TGTGCCAGCTCACCCGTTACAGGGGGCGGTAATTCACCCCTCCACTTT
CASSPVTGGGNSPLHF
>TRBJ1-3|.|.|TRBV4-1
TGCGCCAGCAGCCAACTAGGATATTCTGGAAACACCATATATTTT
CASSQLGYSGNTIYF
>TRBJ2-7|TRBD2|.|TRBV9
TGTGCCAGCAGCGTAGGTCTAGCGGACTACGAGCAGTACTTC
CASSVGLADYEQYF
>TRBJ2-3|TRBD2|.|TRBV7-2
TGTGCCAGCAGCTTAAATGGGCCGGGAGGGGCAGATACGCAGTATTTT
CASSLNGPGGADTQYF